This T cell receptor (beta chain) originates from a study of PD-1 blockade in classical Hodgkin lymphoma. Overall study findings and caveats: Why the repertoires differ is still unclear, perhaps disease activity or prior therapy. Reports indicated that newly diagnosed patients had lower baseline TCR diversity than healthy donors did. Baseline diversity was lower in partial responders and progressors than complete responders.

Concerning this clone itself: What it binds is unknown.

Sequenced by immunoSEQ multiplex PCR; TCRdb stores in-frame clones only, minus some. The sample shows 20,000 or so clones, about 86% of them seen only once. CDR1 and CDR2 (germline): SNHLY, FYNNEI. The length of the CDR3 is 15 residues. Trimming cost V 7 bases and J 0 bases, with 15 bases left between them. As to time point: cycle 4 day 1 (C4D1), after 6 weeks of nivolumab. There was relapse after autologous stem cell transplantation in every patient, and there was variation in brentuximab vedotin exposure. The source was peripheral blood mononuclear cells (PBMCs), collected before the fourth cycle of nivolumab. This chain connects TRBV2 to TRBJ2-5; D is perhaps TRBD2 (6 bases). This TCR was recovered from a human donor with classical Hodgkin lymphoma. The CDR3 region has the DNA TGTGCCAGCAAAGTAGGTAGGAGGGACCAAGAGACCCAGTACTTC. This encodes CASKVGRRDQETQYF.